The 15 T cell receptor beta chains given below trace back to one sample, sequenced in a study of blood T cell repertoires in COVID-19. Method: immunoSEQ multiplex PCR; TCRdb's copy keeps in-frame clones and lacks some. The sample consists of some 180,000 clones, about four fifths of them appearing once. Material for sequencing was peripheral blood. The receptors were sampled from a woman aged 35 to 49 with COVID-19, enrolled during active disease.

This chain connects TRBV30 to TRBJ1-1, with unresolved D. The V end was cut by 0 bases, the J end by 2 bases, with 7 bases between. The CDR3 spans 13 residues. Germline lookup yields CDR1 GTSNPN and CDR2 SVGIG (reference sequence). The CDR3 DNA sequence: TGTGCCTGGAGTGTAGAGGTAAACACTGAAGCTTTCTTT. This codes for CAWSVEVNTEAFF.

CDR3 sequence reads: CASSQGGSYNEQFF. Written as DNA, the CDR3 is TGTGCCAGCAGCCAAGGAGGCTCCTACAATGAGCAGTTCTTC. V and J are TRBV7-3 and TRBJ2-1; weak D call: TRBD2 (5 bases). Looked up from germline, CDR1 is SGHTA and CDR2 is FQGTGA. V shed 5 bases and J shed 0 bases, with 8 bases lying between them. CDR3 length: 14 amino acids.

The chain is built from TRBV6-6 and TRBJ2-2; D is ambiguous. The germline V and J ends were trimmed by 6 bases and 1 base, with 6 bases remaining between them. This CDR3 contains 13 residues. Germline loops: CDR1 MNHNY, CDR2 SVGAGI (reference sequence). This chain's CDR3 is CASSLMNTGELFF. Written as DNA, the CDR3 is TGTGCCAGCAGCTTAATGAACACCGGGGAGCTGTTTTTT.

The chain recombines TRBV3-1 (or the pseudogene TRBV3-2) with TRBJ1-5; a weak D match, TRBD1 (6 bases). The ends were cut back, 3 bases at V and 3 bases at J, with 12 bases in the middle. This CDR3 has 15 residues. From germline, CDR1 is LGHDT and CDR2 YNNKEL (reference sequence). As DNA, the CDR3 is TGTGCCAGCAGCCAGGGGGCAGGGTTCAATCAGCCCCAGCATTTT. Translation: CASSQGAGFNQPQHF.

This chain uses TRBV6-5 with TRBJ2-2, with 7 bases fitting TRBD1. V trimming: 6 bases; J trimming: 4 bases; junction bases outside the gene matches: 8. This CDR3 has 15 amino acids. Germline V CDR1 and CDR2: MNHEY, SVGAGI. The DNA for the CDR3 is TGTGCCAGCAGACCCCGACAGGGTGGCACCGGGGAGCTGTTTTTT. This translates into CASRPRQGGTGELFF.

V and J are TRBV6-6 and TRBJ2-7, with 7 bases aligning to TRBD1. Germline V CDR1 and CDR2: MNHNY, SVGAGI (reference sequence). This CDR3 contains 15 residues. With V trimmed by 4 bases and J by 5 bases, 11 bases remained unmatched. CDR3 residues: CASSLNLDRVHEQYV. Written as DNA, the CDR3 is TGTGCCAGCAGTTTAAATTTAGACAGGGTCCACGAGCAGTACGTC.

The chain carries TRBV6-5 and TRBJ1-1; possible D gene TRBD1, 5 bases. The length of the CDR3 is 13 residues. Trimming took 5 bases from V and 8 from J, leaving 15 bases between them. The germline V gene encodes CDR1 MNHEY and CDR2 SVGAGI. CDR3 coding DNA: TGTGCCAGCAGTCCCGGACTCGGGGGGGAAGCTTTCTTT. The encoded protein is CASSPGLGGEAFF.

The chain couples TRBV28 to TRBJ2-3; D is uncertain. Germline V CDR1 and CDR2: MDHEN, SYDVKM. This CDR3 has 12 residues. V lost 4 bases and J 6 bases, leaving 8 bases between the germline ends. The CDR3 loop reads CASSWRSDTQYF. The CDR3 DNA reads TGTGCCAGCAGTTGGCGGTCGGATACGCAGTATTTT.

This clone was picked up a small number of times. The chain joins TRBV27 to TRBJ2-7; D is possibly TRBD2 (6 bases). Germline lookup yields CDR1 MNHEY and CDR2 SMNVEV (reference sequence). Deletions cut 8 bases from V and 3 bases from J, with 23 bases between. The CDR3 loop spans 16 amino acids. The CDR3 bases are TGTGCCAGCCGTCCCTTCCAGGGAGGACTGATCTACGAGCAGTACTTC. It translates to CASRPFQGGLIYEQYF.

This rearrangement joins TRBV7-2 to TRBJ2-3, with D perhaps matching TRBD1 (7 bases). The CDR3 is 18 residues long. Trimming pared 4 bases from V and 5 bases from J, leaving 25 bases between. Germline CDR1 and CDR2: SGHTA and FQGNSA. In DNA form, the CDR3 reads TGTGCCAGCAGCTCGAGGGGCGGGACAGTCCTGGTTCGAGATACGCAGTATTTT. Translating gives CASSSRGGTVLVRDTQYF.

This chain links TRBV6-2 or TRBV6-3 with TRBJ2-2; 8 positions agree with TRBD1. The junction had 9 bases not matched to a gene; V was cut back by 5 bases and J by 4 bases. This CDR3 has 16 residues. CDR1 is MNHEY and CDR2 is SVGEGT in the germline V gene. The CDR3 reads CASSLSRQGTTGELFF. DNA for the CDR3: TGTGCCAGCAGTCTCTCTCGACAGGGGACCACCGGGGAGCTGTTTTTT.

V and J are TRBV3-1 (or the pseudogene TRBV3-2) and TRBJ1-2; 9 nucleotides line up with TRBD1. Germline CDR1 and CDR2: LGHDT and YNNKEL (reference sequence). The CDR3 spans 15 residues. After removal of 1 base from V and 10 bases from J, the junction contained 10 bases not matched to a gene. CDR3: CASSQGTGERHPYTF. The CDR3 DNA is TGTGCCAGCAGCCAAGGGACAGGGGAAAGACATCCCTACACCTTC.

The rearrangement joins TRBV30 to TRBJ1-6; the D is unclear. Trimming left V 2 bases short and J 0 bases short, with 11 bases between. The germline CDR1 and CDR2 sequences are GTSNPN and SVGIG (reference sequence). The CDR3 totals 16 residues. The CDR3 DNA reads TGTGCCTGGAGTCCGAAGTCGAGCTCCTATAATTCACCCCTCCACTTT. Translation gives CAWSPKSSSYNSPLHF.

The CDR3 region is CASSYPQGADYGYTF. The CDR3 DNA reads TGCGCCAGCAGCTACCCACAGGGGGCGGACTATGGCTACACCTTC. This sequence joins TRBV4-1 and TRBJ1-2; 9 bases are a match to TRBD1. With V trimmed by 5 bases and J by 3 bases, 7 bases remained unmatched. Germline loops: CDR1 MGHRA, CDR2 YSYEKL. CDR3 size: 15 residues.

The CDR3 DNA follows: TGCGCCAGCAGCCAAGATCTAGCTCAGCAGTACTTC. Translated: CASSQDLAQQYF. The chain carries TRBV4-1 and TRBJ2-7; the D gene is possibly TRBD2 (5 bases). Germline assignment: CDR1 MGHRA and CDR2 YSYEKL. The germline V and J ends were trimmed by 0 bases and 8 bases, with 8 bases remaining between them. This CDR3 comprises 12 residues.